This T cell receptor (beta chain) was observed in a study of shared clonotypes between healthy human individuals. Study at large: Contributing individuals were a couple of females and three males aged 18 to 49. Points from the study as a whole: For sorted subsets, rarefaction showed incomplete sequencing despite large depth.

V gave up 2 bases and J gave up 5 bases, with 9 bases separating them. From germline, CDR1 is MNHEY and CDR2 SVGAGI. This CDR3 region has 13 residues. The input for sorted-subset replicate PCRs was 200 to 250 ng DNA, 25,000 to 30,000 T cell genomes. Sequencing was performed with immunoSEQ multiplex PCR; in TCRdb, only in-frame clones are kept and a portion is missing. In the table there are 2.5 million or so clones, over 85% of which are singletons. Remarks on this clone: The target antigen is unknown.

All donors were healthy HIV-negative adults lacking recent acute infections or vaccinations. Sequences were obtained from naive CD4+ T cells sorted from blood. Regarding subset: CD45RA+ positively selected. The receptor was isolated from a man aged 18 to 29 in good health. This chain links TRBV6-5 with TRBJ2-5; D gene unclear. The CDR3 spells CASSYPNVETQYF. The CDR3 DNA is TGTGCCAGCAGTTACCCCAACGTTGAGACCCAGTACTTC.